This TCR beta chain appears in the sequencing data of a study of OX40 agonist ivuxolimab in advanced cancers. The wider study: Ivuxolimab, an antibody that agonizes OX40 (CD134), was administered to the patients.

A word on this clone: Its matching antigen is unknown.

Autoimmune disease history or systemic immunosuppression led to patient exclusion. Study findings and constraints: At doses 0.1 to 3.0 mg/kg, CD4+ and CD8+ clones expanded.

TCRdb's table, derived via immunoSEQ multiplex PCR, lists solely in-frame clones and lacks some. This sample has approximately 79,000 clones, with over 75% found just once. Material: CD4+ or CD8+ T cells sorted from blood, obtained in a trial of the OX40 agonist ivuxolimab. This TCR came from an adult with an advanced solid tumor such as melanoma, head and neck, liver or kidney cancer.

In nucleotides, the CDR3 is TGTGCCAGCAGCTTAGACGGGGGGGCCTGGAATACGCAGTATTTT. Its translation is CASSLDGGAWNTQYF. The rearrangement joins TRBV7-6 to TRBJ2-3; TRBD2 aligns across 8 bases. V lost 1 base to trimming and J lost 7 bases; unmatched junction nucleotides: 7. This CDR3 is 15 amino acids long. Germline values: CDR1 SGHVS, CDR2 FNYEAQ.